Reported below is one T cell receptor beta chain. Its antigen is undetermined. The V gene end was trimmed by 6 bases and the J gene end by 8 bases; junction bases not matched to a gene: 4. The CDR3 has 15 residues. The germline CDR1 and CDR2 sequences are WNHNN and SYGVQD (reference sequence). This sample stems from a study of PD-1 blockade in classical Hodgkin lymphoma. Overall study results and limits: Baseline TCR diversity was reportedly lower in newly diagnosed patients than in healthy donors. It was reported as lower still in relapsed/refractory patients. Among the patients, those starting nivolumab under 1 year after ASCT were excluded. Underlying causes for the observed repertoire differences were not defined, possibly disease activity or prior therapy.

Assay: immunoSEQ multiplex PCR; the TCRdb copy retains only in-frame clones and omits some. The data hold approximately 98,000 clones, with 70% to 90% observed a single time. Relapse after autologous stem cell transplantation occurred in every patient, and brentuximab vedotin exposure varied. Sequenced material: peripheral blood mononuclear cells (PBMCs), taken before the second cycle of nivolumab. V is TRBV10-1 and J is TRBJ2-1, with TRBD2 identical over 16 bases. This clonotype originated in a human donor with classical Hodgkin lymphoma. The CDR3 spells CASSSGTSGRDEQFF. CDR3 bases: TGCGCCAGCAGCTCCGGGACTAGCGGGAGGGATGAGCAGTTCTTC.